These 24 T cell receptor beta chains came from one sample sequenced in a study of blood T cells in healthy people across ages. The authors ran a second PCR of roughly 6 to 12 cycles using a sample-barcoded 5' primer and a J-beta primer mix. TCRdb itself ran the 5' RACE reads through MiXCR, one entry per CDR3 protein. The data show about 400,000 distinct CDR3 sequences, 45% to 60% seen once. Sequencing input: blood. The receptors originated from a man aged 60-69 years in good health.

The genes are TRBV4-3 and TRBJ2-5, with TRBD1 identical over 7 bases. V lost 1 base, J lost 5 bases, and 7 bases stayed unmatched. Per the germline V gene, CDR1 is LGHNA and CDR2 is YSLEER. This CDR3 comprises 15 residues. The DNA of the CDR3 is TGCGCCAGCAGCCAAGGCCCGACAGGGTCTGAGACCCAGTACTTC. This sequence encodes CASSQGPTGSETQYF.

The V and J genes are TRBV21-1 and TRBJ2-6. TRBV21-1 is tagged as a pseudogene. The CDR3 spans 14 residues. The CDR3 region has the DNA TGTGCCAGCAGCAAACAGACTGGGGCCAACGTCCTGACTTTC. Amino acid sequence: CASSKQTGANVLTF.

This chain uses TRBV6-4 with TRBJ1-1, with D tentatively TRBD1 (6 bases). The CDR3 extends over 12 amino acids. CDR1 and CDR2 from the germline V gene are MRHNA and SNTAGT. V was pared by 0 bases and J by 11 bases, with 10 bases between. CDR3 sequence reads: CASSDSQGRAFF. CDR3 nucleotide sequence: TGTGCCAGCAGTGACTCACAGGGTCGGGCTTTCTTT.

This clonotype was counted a few times. The J gene is TRBJ2-7, the V gene TRBV6-6, with TRBD2 as a possible D gene (5 bases). Germline V gives CDR1 MNHNY, CDR2 SVGAGI (reference sequence). The CDR3 extends over 14 amino acids. V lost 4 bases to trimming and J lost 4 bases, with 14 bases between them. The chain's CDR3 is CASSSAGAEYEQYF. The CDR3 DNA reads as TGTGCCAGCAGTTCCGCGGGCGCGGAATACGAGCAGTACTTC.

This clonotype was detected many times. The J gene is TRBJ1-2, the V gene TRBV9; perhaps TRBD1 as D (6 bases). The CDR3 covers 14 residues. V lost 4 bases to trimming and J lost 6 bases, with 16 bases between them. Germline lookup yields CDR1 SGDLS and CDR2 YYNGEE. CDR3: CASSPAQGRNGYTF. The CDR3 coding sequence is TGTGCCAGCAGCCCCGCGCAGGGGCGGAATGGCTACACCTTC.

V gene TRBV7-9 combines with J gene TRBJ2-1; D may match TRBD1 or TRBD2 (5 bases each). V lost 5 bases to trimming and J lost 7 bases, with 24 bases between them. Germline V gives CDR1 SEHNR, CDR2 FQNEAQ (reference sequence). This CDR3 spans 17 amino acids. The CDR3 loop is CASSQGQQRASGNEQFF. CDR3 DNA: TGTGCCAGCAGCCAAGGTCAACAGAGGGCCTCAGGGAATGAGCAGTTCTTC.

The genes are TRBV20-1 and TRBJ2-2; D is unclear. Germline lookup yields CDR1 DFQATT and CDR2 SNEGSKA (reference sequence). V lost 5 bases to trimming and J lost 6 bases, with 13 bases between them. The CDR3 has 13 amino acids. This CDR3 is CSARTGRPGELFF. Written as DNA, the CDR3 is TGCAGTGCTCGGACCGGGCGCCCCGGGGAGCTGTTTTTT.

This chain uses TRBV7-2 with TRBJ2-3, with 9 bases lining up with TRBD2. From germline, CDR1 is SGHTA and CDR2 FQGNSA. V dropped 5 bases and J dropped 3; count of bases not matched to a gene: 3. The CDR3 consists of 14 residues. The CDR3 DNA is TGTGCCAGCAGCAACAGCGGGAGGACAGATACGCAGTATTTT. This codes for CASSNSGRTDTQYF.

This clonotype has only a few counts. This chain connects TRBV6-6 to TRBJ1-2; 12 bases are a match to TRBD1. The CDR3 totals 14 residues. Looked up from germline, CDR1 is MNHNY and CDR2 is SVGAGI (reference sequence). V lost 6 bases to trimming and J lost 8 bases; unmatched junction nucleotides: 7. CDR3: CASREGQGARGYTF. The CDR3 DNA reads TGTGCCAGCAGGGAGGGACAGGGGGCTCGGGGCTACACCTTC.

The chain is built from TRBV6-5 and TRBJ2-4, with TRBD1 as a possible D gene (6 bases). V shed 1 base and J shed 0 bases, with 10 bases lying between them. The germline V gene encodes CDR1 MNHEY and CDR2 SVGAGI. The CDR3 is made up of 16 amino acids. The CDR3 DNA reads TGTGCCAGCAGTTACTACGGGACACCAGCCAAAAACATTCAGTACTTC. Residues: CASSYYGTPAKNIQYF.

The chain has TRBV6-6 and TRBJ1-5; D is uncertain. Germline V gene data show CDR1 as MNHNY and CDR2 as SVGAGI (reference sequence). CDR3 length: 13 amino acids. The V and J ends lost 2 bases and 5 bases respectively, with 7 bases between them. As DNA, the CDR3 is TGTGCCAGCAGTTACATCGAGGATCAGCCCCAGCATTTT. Translation: CASSYIEDQPQHF.

The gene calls are TRBV20-1 and TRBJ2-5, with 10 bases lining up with TRBD2. V lost 1 base and J lost 5; bases outside the gene matches: 7. The CDR3 spans 15 residues. Per the germline V gene, CDR1 is DFQATT and CDR2 is SNEGSKA (reference sequence). CDR3 nucleotides: TGCAGTGCTAGAGGAAGCGGGGGGGCGGAGGAGACCCAGTACTTC. Translated, it gives CSARGSGGAEETQYF.

The V call is TRBV7-3, the J call TRBJ2-3, with unresolved D. CDR3 length equals 18 residues. The V gene lost 1 base and the J gene lost 0 bases, with 17 bases spanning the gap. CDR1 is SGHTA and CDR2 is FQGTGA in the germline V gene. This chain's CDR3 is CASSLNPNRETSTDTQYF. The DNA for the CDR3 is TGTGCCAGCAGCTTAAACCCCAACAGAGAAACTAGCACAGATACGCAGTATTTT.

V usage is TRBV20-1 and J usage is TRBJ2-1; 7 bases fit TRBD2. The V segment lost 5 bases and the J segment 0 bases; nucleotides outside the gene matches: 19. This CDR3 is built from 19 residues. Germline CDR1 is DFQATT and CDR2 is SNEGSKA (reference sequence). The DNA of the CDR3 is TGCAGTGCTCCCCTCCGGCGGGGGTCGGTGGGGAGCTCCTACAATGAGCAGTTCTTC. Amino acids: CSAPLRRGSVGSSYNEQFF.

The chain recombines TRBV2 with TRBJ2-4; 11 bases map to TRBD1. The J call could be wrong; TRBJ2-5 is a better fit for the DNA end. Germline CDR1 and CDR2: SNHLY and FYNNEI. This CDR3 is built from 16 residues. CDR3 amino acids: CASSFTRDRGKETQYF. CDR3 DNA: TGTGCCAGCAGCTTCACCCGGGACAGGGGGAAAGAGACCCAGTACTTC.

This chain links TRBV10-3 with TRBJ2-1; 9 nucleotides agree with TRBD2. With 2 bases clipped from V and 5 bases from J, the junction kept 4 bases outside the gene matches. The CDR3 consists of 15 residues. Germline CDR1 is ENHRY and CDR2 is SYGVKD. CDR3 nucleotides: TGTGCCATCAGTGAGAAAGCGGGAGGAAACAATGAGCAGTTCTTC. As protein: CAISEKAGGNNEQFF.

This chain joins TRBV20-1 and TRBJ2-7, with D hard to call. Per the germline V gene, CDR1 is DFQATT and CDR2 is SNEGSKA (reference sequence). This CDR3 comprises 15 residues. Trimming took 5 bases from V and 1 from J, leaving 18 bases between them. CDR3 amino acids: CSAGSWAVGSYEQYF. CDR3 sequence (DNA): TGCAGTGCTGGGTCGTGGGCGGTGGGTTCCTACGAGCAGTACTTC.

V gene TRBV11-2 combines with J gene TRBJ2-1, with a possible D match to TRBD2 (6 bases). Trimming pared 5 bases from V and 5 bases from J, leaving 13 bases between. The CDR3 extends over 14 amino acids. The germline gives CDR1 SGHAT, CDR2 FQNNGV. The CDR3 loop reads CASSVSGFDNEQFF. Here the CDR3 DNA reads TGTGCCAGCAGCGTAAGCGGGTTCGACAATGAGCAGTTCTTC.

This clonotype was counted a few times. The chain employs TRBV2 and TRBJ1-2; the D is unclear. The V gene lost 2 bases and the J gene lost 7 bases, with 11 bases spanning the gap. The germline CDR1 and CDR2 sequences are SNHLY and FYNNEI. This CDR3 comprises 13 residues. The CDR3 reads CASSEQRRGGYTF. As DNA, the CDR3 is TGTGCCAGCAGTGAACAGAGGAGAGGTGGCTACACCTTC.

Notes on this clonotype: One base away lies a much larger clone, so this may be a sequencing read error. V gene TRBV6-5 combines with J gene TRBJ2-4; D could derive from TRBD1 or TRBD2 (6 bases each). Germline loops: CDR1 MNHEY, CDR2 SVGAGI. There are 15 residues in the CDR3. The CDR3 spells CASTSGQGGQNSQYF. The CDR3 region has the DNA TGTGCCAGCACTTCCGGTCAAGGGGGGCAAAACAGTCAGTACTTC.

The chain uses TRBV19 and TRBJ2-4; TRBD2 might be the D (5 bases). Gene TRBJ2-7 matches the end of the DNA better, so the J call may be wrong. Germline lookup yields CDR1 LNHDA and CDR2 SQIVND (reference sequence). This CDR3 region has 13 residues. The CDR3 protein is CASSQRPPYEQYF. The DNA for the CDR3 is TGTGCCAGTAGTCAGCGGCCACCTTACGAGCAGTACTTC.

The rearrangement uses TRBV12-3 or TRBV12-4 and TRBJ2-7, with D possibly TRBD1 on 6 matching bases. This CDR3 contains 15 residues. The V end was cut by 5 bases, the J end by 4 bases, with 18 bases between. The CDR3 sequence: CASSLPGVGEYEQYF. In DNA, the CDR3 is TGTGCCAGCAGTCTTCCAGGGGTAGGGGAATACGAGCAGTACTTC.

The chain employs TRBV6-2 or TRBV6-3 and TRBJ2-3; possibly TRBD1 or TRBD2 for D (5 bases each). CDR1 is MNHEY and CDR2 is SVGEGT in the germline V gene. CDR3 length: 14 amino acids. V lost 6 bases, J lost 4 bases, and 14 bases lay in between. For the CDR3, the DNA is TGTGCCAGCAGCCGGGACCCAGGAGCAGATACGCAGTATTTT. Translation: CASSRDPGADTQYF.

The chain joins TRBV27 to TRBJ1-4; D may be TRBD1 (6 bases). Germline CDR1 reads MNHEY; CDR2 reads SMNVEV (reference sequence). This CDR3 region has 15 residues. V shed 5 bases and J shed 7 bases, with 17 bases lying between them. The CDR3 here is CASSPVRVGGEKLFF. The CDR3 region has the DNA TGTGCCAGCAGTCCAGTCAGGGTAGGGGGTGAAAAACTGTTTTTT.